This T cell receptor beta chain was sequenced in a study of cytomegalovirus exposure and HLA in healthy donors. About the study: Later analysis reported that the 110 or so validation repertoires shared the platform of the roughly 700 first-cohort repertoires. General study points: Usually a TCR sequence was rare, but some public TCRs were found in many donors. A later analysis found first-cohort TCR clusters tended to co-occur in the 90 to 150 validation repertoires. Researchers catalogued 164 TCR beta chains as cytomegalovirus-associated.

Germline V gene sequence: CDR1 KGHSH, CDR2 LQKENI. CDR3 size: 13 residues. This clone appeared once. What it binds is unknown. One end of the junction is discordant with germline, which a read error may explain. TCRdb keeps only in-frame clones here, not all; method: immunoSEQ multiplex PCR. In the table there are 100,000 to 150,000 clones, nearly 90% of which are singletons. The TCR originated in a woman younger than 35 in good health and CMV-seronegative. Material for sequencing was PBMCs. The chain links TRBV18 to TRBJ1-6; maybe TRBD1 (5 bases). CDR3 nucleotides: TGTGCCAGCTCACTGGGGGACTCCGAGGGACCCTACTTT. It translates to CASSLGDSEGPYF.